The 30 T cell receptor beta chains given below trace back to one sample, sequenced in a study of CD8+ T cells in alopecia areata. As to treatment: oral pan-JAK inhibitor, 5-10 mg twice daily. Sequencing used cDNA as its template, made by extracting RNA and reverse transcribing it. Sequencing used immunoSEQ multiplex PCR; TCRdb keeps in-frame clones, though not all of them. The repertoire holds 180,000 or so clones, with roughly half as singletons. This specimen was CD8+ T cells sorted from blood, taken around week 53, from a patient treated with tofacitinib. The receptors were gathered from a human donor with alopecia areata.

The chain links TRBV6-1 to TRBJ2-3, with a weak D call TRBD1 (6 bases). Germline-derived CDR1 and CDR2 are MNHNS and SASEGT. The CDR3 extends over 12 amino acids. V was clipped by 8 bases and J by 3 bases, with 9 bases between them. CDR3 sequence: CASDRWTDTQYF. The CDR3 DNA is TGTGCCAGCGACAGGTGGACAGATACGCAGTATTTT.

This clone appeared a few times. This chain joins TRBV14 and TRBJ2-4; TRBD2 is a possible D gene (6 bases). The CDR3 has 13 amino acids. Between the trimmed V and J ends, which lost 0 bases and 10 bases, there was a span of 10 bases. Germline V gives CDR1 SGHDN, CDR2 FVKESK. The CDR3 is CASSQDRRGIQYF. The DNA of the CDR3 is TGTGCCAGCAGCCAAGACAGGCGGGGAATTCAGTACTTC.

V is TRBV14 and J is TRBJ2-1; TRBD1 agrees at 9 bases. Trimming removed 8 bases from V and 3 bases from J; junction bases left unmatched: 5. There are 14 residues in the CDR3. The germline V gene encodes CDR1 SGHDN and CDR2 FVKESK. The CDR3 region has the DNA TGTGCCAGCCAAGACAGGGGGAGCTACAATGAGCAGTTCTTC. Its protein product is CASQDRGSYNEQFF.

The genes are TRBV14 and TRBJ2-6; D is perhaps TRBD2 (5 bases). The V end was cut by 4 bases, the J end by 0 bases, with 16 bases between. The CDR3 extends over 18 amino acids. Germline CDR1 reads SGHDN; CDR2 reads FVKESK. CDR3 protein: CASSPRVPRISGANVLTF. CDR3 DNA sequence: TGTGCCAGCAGCCCGCGGGTCCCAAGAATCTCTGGGGCCAACGTCCTGACTTTC. The full variable domain, in which reference TRBV14 and TRBJ2-6 provide the parts outside the CDR3, is EAGVTQFPSHSVIEKGQTVTLRCDPISGHDNLYWYRRVMGKEIKFLLHFVKESKQDESGMPNNRFLAERTGGTYSTLKVQPAELEDSGVYFCASSPRVPRISGANVLTFGAGSRLTVL.

This clone occurred a few times. The chain couples TRBV7-9 to TRBJ1-1; D gene ambiguous. The germline V and J ends were trimmed by 4 bases and 0 bases, with 6 bases remaining between them. CDR1 is SEHNR and CDR2 is FQNEAQ in the germline V gene (reference sequence). The CDR3 loop spans 13 amino acids. CDR3 amino acids: CASSSDMNTEAFF. The CDR3 DNA is TGTGCCAGCAGCTCCGACATGAACACTGAAGCTTTCTTT.

The V gene is TRBV27, the J gene TRBJ1-2, with D possibly TRBD1 on 6 matching bases. Germline assignment: CDR1 MNHEY and CDR2 SMNVEV (reference sequence). Trimming pared 5 bases from V and 0 bases from J, leaving 13 bases between. The CDR3 has 15 residues. The CDR3 DNA reads TGTGCCAGCAGTCTCCGCAGGGGCCCTAACTATGGCTACACCTTC. It codes for CASSLRRGPNYGYTF.

This clone was detected only a few times. A junction end diverges from the germline sequence, so it may reflect a read error. The chain couples TRBV5-6 to TRBJ2-5; no clear D. CDR1 is SGHDT, CDR2 YYEEEE, per germline. This CDR3 is built from 11 residues. The CDR3 coding sequence is TGTGCCAGCAGCTTGGGACCAGCCGCCAACTTC. Its protein product is CASSLGPAANF.

This clone was counted between two and nine times. The rearrangement joins TRBV14 to TRBJ2-1; D remains ambiguous. The CDR3 sequence is 15 residues long. The germline CDR1 and CDR2 sequences are SGHDN and FVKESK. The germline V and J ends were trimmed by 1 base and 0 bases, with 7 bases remaining between them. Here the CDR3 reads CASSQVYLSYNEQFF. For the CDR3, the DNA is TGTGCCAGCAGCCAAGTTTACCTCTCCTACAATGAGCAGTTCTTC. Complete variable domain (other parts from reference TRBV14 and TRBJ2-1): EAGVTQFPSHSVIEKGQTVTLRCDPISGHDNLYWYRRVMGKEIKFLLHFVKESKQDESGMPNNRFLAERTGGTYSTLKVQPAELEDSGVYFCASSQVYLSYNEQFFGPGTRLTVL.

V usage is TRBV4-3 and J usage is TRBJ2-1; no clear D. Germline V gene lookup returns CDR1 LGHNA and CDR2 YSLEER. Between the trimmed V and J ends, which lost 4 bases and 9 bases, there was a span of 19 bases. CDR3 length: 15 residues. CDR3 loop: CASSLHWASTIEQFF. DNA of the CDR3: TGCGCCAGCAGCCTCCATTGGGCTTCTACGATTGAGCAGTTCTTC.

Turning to this clone: Other DNA sequences in this specimen translate into the identical CDR3. The rearrangement links TRBV5-6 to TRBJ2-5; D gene ambiguous. V was clipped by 1 base and J by 5 bases, with 3 bases between them. The CDR3 covers 11 residues. Germline CDR1 SGHDT, CDR2 YYEEEE. CDR3 DNA sequence: TGTGCCAGCAGCTTGACCGAGACCCAGTACTTC. It codes for CASSLTETQYF.

The V and J genes are TRBV2 and TRBJ2-7; 7 nucleotides align to TRBD1. V lost 5 bases to trimming and J lost 3 bases; unmatched junction nucleotides: 13. Per germline, CDR1 SNHLY and CDR2 FYNNEI. This CDR3 comprises 16 residues. CDR3 amino acids: CASSPTGPSDLYEQYF. The CDR3 DNA follows: TGTGCCAGCAGTCCGACAGGGCCCTCTGACCTCTACGAGCAGTACTTC.

The chain carries TRBV16 and TRBJ2-2; D is possibly TRBD2 (6 bases). Germline values: CDR1 KGHSY, CDR2 FQNENV. This CDR3 has 14 residues. Trimming removed 10 bases at V and 2 bases at J, with 14 bases between. This CDR3 reads CAIEPGDNTGELFF. As DNA, the CDR3 is TGTGCCATCGAGCCGGGAGATAACACCGGGGAGCTGTTTTTT.

The rearrangement uses TRBV4-1 and TRBJ1-4, with D unclear. CDR3 length equals 17 residues. Germline V gene data show CDR1 as MGHRA and CDR2 as YSYEKL. Between the trimmed V and J ends, which lost 0 bases and 0 bases, there was a span of 11 bases. The CDR3 bases are TGCGCCAGCAGCCAAGATTACAGATTTGCAACTAATGAAAAACTGTTTTTT. Protein: CASSQDYRFATNEKLFF.

The CDR3 here is CASSPRGSLDNSPLHF. The CDR3, as DNA: TGTGCCAGCAGCCCACGGGGCAGCCTAGATAATTCACCCCTCCACTTT. The chain has TRBV4-2 and TRBJ1-6, with D possibly being TRBD1 (5 bases). Looked up from germline, CDR1 is LGHNA and CDR2 is YNFKEQ. The CDR3 runs 16 residues. V gave up 4 bases and J gave up 5 bases, with 15 bases separating them.

This clone was detected a few times. The CDR3 loop reads CASSQQGIVSYGYTF. CDR3 coding DNA: TGTGCCAGCAGCCAGCAGGGAATTGTTTCCTATGGCTACACCTTC. The chain recombines TRBV7-9 with TRBJ1-2; D is possibly TRBD1 (5 bases). Germline CDR1 SEHNR, CDR2 FQNEAQ (reference sequence). This CDR3 comprises 15 residues. The V end was cut by 5 bases, the J end by 4 bases, with 17 bases between.

This clone came up a few times. The chain recombines TRBV11-2 with TRBJ2-3; 9 positions agree with TRBD2. The CDR3 sequence is 16 residues long. V lost 1 base to trimming and J lost 3 bases; unmatched junction nucleotides: 5. Germline V gene sequence: CDR1 SGHAT, CDR2 FQNNGV. The CDR3 region is CASSLVAGGLTDTQYF. As DNA, the CDR3 is TGTGCCAGCAGCTTAGTCGCGGGGGGGCTAACAGATACGCAGTATTTT.

The chain has TRBV27 and TRBJ2-7, with 10 bases aligning to TRBD1. The J segment lost 7 bases and the V segment lost 5 bases, leaving 11 bases of the junction unmatched. Germline values: CDR1 MNHEY, CDR2 SMNVEV (reference sequence). The CDR3 runs 15 residues. The CDR3 loop is CASSRVGTGAEEQYF. DNA of the CDR3: TGTGCCAGCAGTAGAGTGGGGACAGGGGCGGAGGAGCAGTACTTC.

This clone turned up a few times. Other DNA sequences within the sample encode an identical CDR3. The chain recombines TRBV30 with TRBJ2-5; no reliable D call. The ends were cut back, 4 bases at V and 3 bases at J, with 6 bases in the middle. Germline assignment: CDR1 GTSNPN and CDR2 SVGIG (reference sequence). The CDR3 extends over 11 amino acids. The CDR3, as DNA: TGTGCCTGGACCGGCAAAGAGACCCAGTACTTC. Translation: CAWTGKETQYF.

CDR3 DNA: TGTGCCAGCAGGCGACAGGGTGTTAGTGAAGCTTTCTTT. Protein product: CASRRQGVSEAFF. J is TRBJ1-1 and V is TRBV6-6; 7 bases line up with TRBD1. The CDR3 consists of 13 residues. The J segment lost 7 bases and the V segment lost 6 bases, leaving 8 bases of the junction unmatched. Germline CDR1 is MNHNY and CDR2 is SVGAGI (reference sequence).

This clone showed up just a few times. The chain has TRBV18 and TRBJ2-6; 10 bases are shared with TRBD1. The CDR3 runs 19 residues. V lost 6 bases and J lost 1; bases outside the gene matches: 12. The germline V gene has CDR1 KGHSH and CDR2 LQKENI. CDR3 in DNA: TGTGCCAGCTCCCAATCGGTGACAGGGGGCCTGTCTGGGGCCAACGTCCTGACTTTC. It is translated as CASSQSVTGGLSGANVLTF.

This clone came up a few times. The V gene is TRBV30, the J gene TRBJ2-1, with D uncertain. The germline CDR1 and CDR2 sequences are GTSNPN and SVGIG (reference sequence). Trimming removed 2 bases from V and 9 bases from J, with 5 bases in between. The CDR3 is made up of 10 amino acids. CDR3 residues: CAWSHIEQFF. CDR3 nucleotide sequence: TGTGCCTGGAGTCATATTGAGCAGTTCTTC.

This rearrangement joins TRBV27 to TRBJ1-1; 8 bases are shared with TRBD1. The CDR3 runs to 16 residues. Trimming at V came to 2 bases and at J to 7 bases, leaving 12 bases not matched to a gene. Germline CDR1 reads MNHEY; CDR2 reads SMNVEV (reference sequence). Written as DNA, the CDR3 is TGTGCCAGCAGTTTAGTTCAGGCAGGGGGCTTAGTTGAAGCTTTCTTT. This codes for CASSLVQAGGLVEAFF.

Only one count was recorded for this clone. The chain has TRBV7-9 and TRBJ2-2; D not resolved. V lost 0 bases and J lost 6, with 14 bases in between. Per the germline V gene, CDR1 is SEHNR and CDR2 is FQNEAQ (reference sequence). The CDR3 extends over 16 amino acids. The CDR3 DNA reads as TGTGCCAGCAGCTTAGCGGGAAGGTCCTCCCCCGGGGAGCTGTTTTTT. Its translation: CASSLAGRSSPGELFF.

The V and J genes are TRBV5-6 and TRBJ1-2, with D uncertain. The CDR3 extends over 16 amino acids. Germline V CDR1 and CDR2: SGHDT, YYEEEE. Trimming shortened V by 1 base and J by 3 bases, and 16 bases separated the two germline ends. CDR3 loop: CASSLTQPGWDYGYTF. In DNA, the CDR3 is TGTGCCAGCAGCTTGACTCAGCCTGGATGGGACTATGGCTACACCTTC.

The J gene is TRBJ1-2, the V gene TRBV4-1; no clear D gene. The CDR3 is 14 residues long. V dropped 2 bases and J dropped 1 base, with 8 bases sitting between them. Germline assignment: CDR1 MGHRA and CDR2 YSYEKL. CDR3 sequence reads: CASSQFVINYGYTF. As DNA, the CDR3 is TGCGCCAGCAGCCAATTTGTGATTAACTATGGCTACACCTTC.

DNA for the CDR3: TGTGCCAGCAGCCCCGTCCGGGACAATGAGCAGTTCTTC. Protein sequence: CASSPVRDNEQFF. This chain uses TRBV13 with TRBJ2-1; D unclear. Between the trimmed V and J ends, which lost 5 bases and 5 bases, there was a span of 10 bases. Germline V lookup: CDR1 PRHDT, CDR2 FYEKMQ (reference sequence). The CDR3 spans 13 residues.

The chain couples TRBV4-1 to TRBJ2-1; D gene ambiguous. The ends were cut back, 2 bases at V and 5 bases at J, with 4 bases in the middle. The CDR3 runs 12 residues. From germline, CDR1 is MGHRA and CDR2 YSYEKL. The CDR3 is CASSQNHNEQFF. The CDR3 DNA reads TGCGCCAGCAGCCAAAACCACAATGAGCAGTTCTTC.

V usage is TRBV13 and J usage is TRBJ2-2; D possibly uses TRBD1 or TRBD2 (5 bases each). Trimming shortened V by 4 bases and J by 3 bases, and 12 bases separated the two germline ends. In germline, CDR1 is PRHDT, CDR2 FYEKMQ (reference sequence). The CDR3 runs 15 residues. The CDR3 nucleotides read TGTGCCAGCAGCTCCGGGACCTTGGACACCGGGGAGCTGTTTTTT. It is translated as CASSSGTLDTGELFF.

The rearrangement links TRBV30 to TRBJ2-3, with 8 nucleotides matching TRBD2. This CDR3 comprises 14 residues. Trimming cost V 4 bases and J 6 bases; bases outside gene matches: 9. Germline-derived CDR1 and CDR2 are GTSNPN and SVGIG (reference sequence). The DNA of the CDR3 is TGTGCCTGGAAGGCGGGGGGTTATGAGGATACGCAGTATTTT. The encoded protein is CAWKAGGYEDTQYF. Full variable domain (missing parts from reference TRBV30 and TRBJ2-3): SQTIHQWPATLVQPVGSPLSLECTVEGTSNPNLYWYRQAAGRGLQLLFYSVGIGQISSEVPQNLSASRPQDRQFILSSKKLLLSDSGFYLCAWKAGGYEDTQYFGPGTRLTVL.

The J gene is TRBJ2-7, the V gene TRBV27; 11 nucleotides align to TRBD2. This CDR3 has 15 amino acids. Germline lookup yields CDR1 MNHEY and CDR2 SMNVEV (reference sequence). V lost 4 bases to trimming and J lost 3 bases; unmatched junction nucleotides: 5. For the CDR3, the DNA is TGTGCCAGCAGTTCTCCGGGACTAGCGGACTACGAGCAGTACTTC. It yields the protein CASSSPGLADYEQYF.